This T cell receptor beta chain was profiled in a study of T cell repertoires in cytomegalovirus infection. Study-wide findings and caveats: CMV carriers having the relevant HLA were flagged by cumulative public TCR beta family frequency.

TCRdb independently ran MiXCR on the reads; one entry per CDR3 protein. This sample carries over 150,000 distinct CDR3 sequences, roughly an eighth of them seen once, and the ten largest clones take 27%. CDR3 length: 15 amino acids. The V gene end was trimmed by 7 bases and the J gene end by 1 base; junction bases not matched to a gene: 4. Germline CDR1 LNHDA, CDR2 SQIVND (reference sequence). This clonotype was counted a few times. The antigen remains unidentified. This TCR came from a human donor in good health (CMV status not recorded). Some clones in this sample may be carry-over from other donors' samples. The chain links TRBV19 to TRBJ2-3, with TRBD2 identical over 11 bases. Sequences were obtained from PBMCs. The CDR3 reads CASTTSGRGTDTQYF. CDR3 DNA sequence: TGTGCCAGTACCACTAGCGGGAGAGGCACAGATACGCAGTATTTT.